These 29 T cell receptor beta chains share one sample of origin, sequenced in a study of cytomegalovirus exposure and HLA in healthy donors. PCR used 60 Vbeta primers and 13 Jbeta primers. Profiled with immunoSEQ multiplex PCR; TCRdb holds only in-frame clones, not every one. The sample lists about 82,000 clones, 65% to 80% seen once, with roughly 13% in the top ten. Sequencing was carried out using PBMCs. Receptor source: a human donor in good health.

The rearrangement links TRBV5-6 to TRBJ1-2; weak D call: TRBD1 (5 bases). Trimming removed 6 bases at V and 4 bases at J, with 13 bases between. Germline V CDR1 and CDR2: SGHDT, YYEEEE. The CDR3 spans 13 residues. CDR3 bases: TGTGCCAGCAATGGGGGGATGGTCTATGGCTACACCTTC. It specifies CASNGGMVYGYTF.

The chain recombines TRBV10-1 with TRBJ2-3; 7 nucleotides agree with TRBD2. CDR3 length equals 16 residues. Germline loops: CDR1 WNHNN, CDR2 SYGVQD (reference sequence). V trimming: 0 bases; J trimming: 2 bases; junction bases outside the gene matches: 5. The DNA of the CDR3 is TGCGCCAGCAGTGAGTCGGGGGGGTCCTACACAGATACGCAGTATTTT. Its translation is CASSESGGSYTDTQYF.

This chain links TRBV5-1 with TRBJ1-5; 7 bases align to TRBD1. The V segment lost 0 bases and the J segment 4 bases; nucleotides outside the gene matches: 4. Germline V gene lookup returns CDR1 SGHRS and CDR2 YFSETQ. The CDR3 runs to 15 residues. Here the CDR3 DNA reads TGCGCCAGCAGCTTGGTAGGGGGCATTAATCAGCCCCAGCATTTT. It codes for CASSLVGGINQPQHF.

This clone showed up just a few times. A junction end diverges from the germline sequence, so it may reflect a read error. J is TRBJ1-5 and V is TRBV19; D possibly corresponds to TRBD1 (6 bases). Germline V gene sequence: CDR1 LNHDA, CDR2 SQIVND (reference sequence). The CDR3 is 20 amino acids. Here the CDR3 reads CASSIGTATTSILSNQPQNF. The DNA of the CDR3 is TGTGCCAGTAGTATAGGGACAGCTACTACCTCAATCCTTAGCAATCAGCCCCAGAATTTT.

The rearrangement uses TRBV30 and TRBJ2-7; the match to TRBD2 covers 7 bases. Trimming removed 0 bases from V and 0 bases from J; junction bases left unmatched: 2. This CDR3 has 14 residues. In germline, CDR1 is GTSNPN, CDR2 SVGIG (reference sequence). DNA of the CDR3: TGTGCCTGGAGTGTGCGGGGGAGCTCCTACGAGCAGTACTTC. This gives the protein CAWSVRGSSYEQYF.

This clone was recorded a few times. The CDR3 spells CATSRGGQRNTGELFF. The CDR3 coding sequence is TGTGCCACCAGCAGAGGCGGACAGCGGAACACCGGGGAGCTGTTTTTT. The chain carries TRBV15 and TRBJ2-2; tentative D call: TRBD1 (6 bases). The germline V and J ends were trimmed by 1 base and 1 base, with 10 bases remaining between them. The CDR3 has 16 amino acids. Germline V gene sequence: CDR1 LNHNV, CDR2 YYDKDF (reference sequence).

The rearrangement joins TRBV7-6 to TRBJ2-6; TRBD2 matches 11 bases. The CDR3 contains 18 residues. Trimming took 6 bases from V and 0 from J; bases not matched to a gene: 7. CDR1 is SGHVS and CDR2 is FNYEAQ in the germline V gene. CDR3 loop: CASSPTSGALSGANVLTF. DNA of the CDR3: TGTGCCAGCAGTCCGACTAGCGGGGCGCTCTCTGGGGCCAACGTCCTGACTTTC. Full variable domain (remainder filled in from reference TRBV7-6 and TRBJ2-6): GAGVSQSPRYKVTKRGQDVALRCDPISGHVSLYWYRQALGQGPEFLTYFNYEAQQDKSGLPNDRFSAERPEGSISTLTIQRTEQRDSAMYRCASSPTSGALSGANVLTFGAGSRLTVL.

The chain couples TRBV5-1 to TRBJ2-6; 11 positions agree with TRBD1. Germline-derived CDR1 and CDR2 are SGHRS and YFSETQ. CDR3 length equals 20 residues. Germline trimming cut 2 bases from V and 2 bases from J; bases unmatched to any gene: 12. In DNA, the CDR3 is TGCGCCAGCAGCTTCGAACCGGTGGGACAGGGGGGCGCTGGGGCCAACGTCCTGACTTTC. Protein sequence: CASSFEPVGQGGAGANVLTF.

As to this clone: An end of the junction does not agree with germline; a read error may underlie this. This chain links TRBV7-9 with TRBJ1-1; perhaps TRBD1 as D (6 bases). This CDR3 is built from 12 residues. Germline V gene lookup returns CDR1 SEHNR and CDR2 FQNEAQ (reference sequence). Here the CDR3 reads CSSSPRGTEAFF. DNA of the CDR3: TGTTCCAGCAGCCCCAGGGGAACTGAAGCTTTCTTT.

The V and J genes are TRBV10-3 and TRBJ1-2, with TRBD1 matching over 9 bases. There are 16 residues in the CDR3. Germline-derived CDR1 and CDR2 are ENHRY and SYGVKD. V lost 1 base and J lost 5; bases outside the gene matches: 8. CDR3 nucleotides: TGTGCCATCAGTGAGTGGGGGGGACAGGGTAAATATGGCTACACCTTC. Protein sequence: CAISEWGGQGKYGYTF.

Concerning this clone: The junction and the germline gene differ at one end; a read error may be behind it. This rearrangement joins TRBV5-1 to TRBJ1-2, with 7 nucleotides matching TRBD1. The CDR3 is 13 residues long. CDR1 is SGHRS and CDR2 is YFSETQ in the germline V gene. CDR3 amino acids: CASSLYTGDGYPF. The CDR3 DNA follows: TGCGCCAGCAGCTTGTACACAGGGGATGGCTACCCCTTC.

This chain connects TRBV2 to TRBJ1-5; D may be TRBD1 (5 bases). Trimming pared 8 bases from V and 4 bases from J, leaving 12 bases between. The CDR3 loop spans 13 amino acids. The germline V gene encodes CDR1 SNHLY and CDR2 FYNNEI. This CDR3 reads CASRRDSNQPQHF. The CDR3 DNA reads TGTGCCAGCCGAAGGGACTCAAATCAGCCCCAGCATTTT. Using reference TRBV2 and TRBJ1-5 for the parts outside the CDR3, the full variable domain is EPEVTQTPSHQVTQMGQEVILRCVPISNHLYFYWYRQILGQKVEFLVSFYNNEISEKSEIFDDQFSVERPDGSNFTLKIRSTKLEDSAMYFCASRRDSNQPQHFGDGTRLSIL.

V usage is TRBV7-9 and J usage is TRBJ2-7; D not resolved. The CDR3 totals 12 residues. The V gene lost 4 bases and the J gene lost 3 bases, with 7 bases spanning the gap. CDR1 and CDR2 (germline): SEHNR, FQNEAQ (reference sequence). CDR3 sequence: CASSSDIYEQYF. CDR3 sequence (DNA): TGTGCCAGCAGCTCTGACATCTACGAGCAGTACTTC. The whole variable domain, filled in from reference TRBV7-9 and TRBJ2-7, reads DTGVSQNPRHKITKRGQNVTFRCDPISEHNRLYWYRQTLGQGPEFLTYFQNEAQLEKSRLLSDRFSAERPKGSFSTLEIQRTEQGDSAMYLCASSSDIYEQYFGPGTRLTVT.

The chain couples TRBV29-1 to TRBJ2-3, with 13 bases fitting TRBD2. CDR1 is SQVTM, CDR2 ANQGSEA, per germline. CDR3 size: 15 residues. J gave up 3 bases and V 4 bases, and 4 bases lay outside the gene matches. The CDR3 region is CSVALAGGQTDTQYF. CDR3 coding DNA: TGCAGCGTTGCACTAGCGGGGGGGCAGACAGATACGCAGTATTTT.

Concerning this clone: Other DNA sequences in the sample encode the same CDR3. The gene calls are TRBV6-5 and TRBJ2-7; TRBD1 matches at 9 bases. V trimming: 0 bases; J trimming: 3 bases; junction bases outside the gene matches: 0. Per germline, CDR1 MNHEY and CDR2 SVGAGI. CDR3 length: 14 amino acids. Written as DNA, the CDR3 is TGTGCCAGCAGTTACTCGGACAGGGGCTACGAGCAGTACTTC. Translation: CASSYSDRGYEQYF.

The DNA for the CDR3 is TGTGCCACCAGCAGAGAAGGGGATGATCAGCCCCAGCATTTT. Translating it yields CATSREGDDQPQHF. This chain uses TRBV15 with TRBJ1-5; tentatively, D is TRBD1 (5 bases). The CDR3 has 14 residues. Trimming left V 0 bases short and J 5 bases short, with 8 bases between. Germline V gene lookup returns CDR1 LNHNV and CDR2 YYDKDF (reference sequence).

In nucleotides, the CDR3 is TGTGCCAGCAGTTTATCCGGGACCGGGGAGCTGTTTTTT. This translates into CASSLSGTGELFF. The V and J genes are TRBV27 and TRBJ2-2, with D unresolved. V lost 0 bases and J lost 5, with 4 bases in between. This CDR3 has 13 amino acids. CDR1 is MNHEY, CDR2 SMNVEV, per germline (reference sequence).

The rearrangement links TRBV14 to TRBJ2-5; possible D gene TRBD2, 6 bases. V gave up 2 bases and J gave up 1 base, with 20 bases separating them. The CDR3 has 18 residues. Germline V gene sequence: CDR1 SGHDN, CDR2 FVKESK. CDR3 region: CASSQNLAPYASQETQYF. CDR3 sequence (DNA): TGTGCCAGCAGCCAAAACCTAGCGCCCTATGCATCCCAAGAGACCCAGTACTTC.

The chain joins TRBV27 to TRBJ1-1; the D is unclear. The V gene lost 2 bases and the J gene lost 2 bases, with 6 bases spanning the gap. The germline gives CDR1 MNHEY, CDR2 SMNVEV (reference sequence). The CDR3 covers 13 residues. CDR3 sequence (DNA): TGTGCCAGCAGTTTAATCAGAAACACTGAAGCTTTCTTT. This gives the protein CASSLIRNTEAFF.

The chain couples TRBV6-6 to TRBJ1-1; 11 nucleotides line up with TRBD1. The CDR3 has 14 residues. CDR1 and CDR2 from the germline V gene are MNHNY and SVGAGI (reference sequence). With V trimmed by 6 bases and J by 7 bases, 7 bases remained unmatched. The CDR3 DNA reads as TGTGCCAGCAGCCGCGGACAGGGGGCGAATGAAGCTTTCTTT. Encoded protein: CASSRGQGANEAFF.

CDR3 sequence reads: CASSYPSGVLGEKLFF. The CDR3 bases are TGTGCCAGCAGTTACCCCTCAGGGGTCCTCGGTGAAAAACTGTTTTTT. The genes are TRBV6-6 and TRBJ1-4, with D maybe TRBD1 (6 bases). Trimming removed 2 bases at V and 7 bases at J, with 17 bases between. The length of the CDR3 is 16 residues. From germline, CDR1 is MNHNY and CDR2 SVGAGI (reference sequence).

The chain uses TRBV4-2 and TRBJ2-3; TRBD2 matches 15 bases. Germline V CDR1 and CDR2: LGHNA, YNFKEQ. This CDR3 is 18 amino acids long. J lost 0 bases, V lost 5 bases, and 6 bases had no gene match. The CDR3 here is CASSYGTSGGPSTDTQYF. CDR3 DNA sequence: TGTGCCAGCAGCTACGGGACTAGCGGGGGGCCAAGCACAGATACGCAGTATTTT.

V usage is TRBV9 and J usage is TRBJ2-1; 8 nucleotides align to TRBD2. V lost 2 bases to trimming and J lost 10 bases; unmatched junction nucleotides: 5. Germline values: CDR1 SGDLS, CDR2 YYNGEE. CDR3 length: 13 residues. CDR3 in amino acids: CASSVTSGQEQFF. The CDR3 DNA reads as TGTGCCAGCAGCGTCACTAGCGGACAGGAGCAGTTCTTC.

The chain joins TRBV7-9 to TRBJ1-5, with D unclear. The CDR3 runs to 13 residues. Germline-derived CDR1 and CDR2 are SEHNR and FQNEAQ (reference sequence). The V end lost 5 bases, the J end lost 5 bases, and 10 bases lay between the germline ends. CDR3 coding DNA: TGTGCCAGCAGCCGGGAGATTTATCAGCCCCAGCATTTT. Protein sequence: CASSREIYQPQHF. Using reference TRBV7-9 and TRBJ1-5 for the parts outside the CDR3, the full variable domain is DTGVSQNPRHKITKRGQNVTFRCDPISEHNRLYWYRQTLGQGPEFLTYFQNEAQLEKSRLLSDRFSAERPKGSFSTLEIQRTEQGDSAMYLCASSREIYQPQHFGDGTRLSIL.

The J gene is TRBJ2-5, the V gene TRBV2; 7 bases are shared with TRBD2. The germline CDR1 and CDR2 sequences are SNHLY and FYNNEI. With V trimmed by 10 bases and J by 1 base, 9 bases remained unmatched. The CDR3 is 14 amino acids. CDR3 region: CAILEGGLQETQYF. The CDR3 DNA is TGTGCCATACTTGAGGGAGGGCTCCAAGAGACCCAGTACTTC.

This chain uses TRBV5-1 with TRBJ2-5; 10 nucleotides align to TRBD2. Looked up from germline, CDR1 is SGHRS and CDR2 is YFSETQ. This CDR3 is 16 amino acids long. V lost 0 bases to trimming and J lost 1 base; unmatched junction nucleotides: 3. The CDR3 region is CASSLGSGGIQETQYF. In DNA, the CDR3 is TGCGCCAGCAGCTTGGGTAGCGGGGGGATCCAAGAGACCCAGTACTTC. Together with reference TRBV5-1 and TRBJ2-5, the CDR3 gives the full variable domain: KAGVTQTPRYLIKTRGQQVTLSCSPISGHRSVSWYQQTPGQGLQFLFEYFSETQRNKGNFPGRFSGRQFSNSRSEMNVSTLELGDSALYLCASSLGSGGIQETQYFGPGTRLLVL.

The CDR3 bases are TGTGCCAGCAGTTACTCGGGACTGTACACTGAAGCTTTCTTT. It yields the protein CASSYSGLYTEAFF. The chain joins TRBV6-5 to TRBJ1-1; weak D call: TRBD1 (5 bases). Trimming removed 0 bases at V and 3 bases at J, with 8 bases between. Looked up from germline, CDR1 is MNHEY and CDR2 is SVGAGI. CDR3 length: 14 residues.

The V gene is TRBV19, the J gene TRBJ2-1, with 7 bases that match TRBD2. The CDR3 totals 15 residues. V was pared by 2 bases and J by 3 bases, with 4 bases of the junction left unmatched. Germline CDR1 LNHDA, CDR2 SQIVND (reference sequence). As DNA, the CDR3 is TGTGCCAGTAGTATAAGGGCTAGCGGCTACAATGAGCAGTTCTTC. As protein: CASSIRASGYNEQFF.

The V gene is TRBV13, the J gene TRBJ2-3; TRBD2 aligns across 14 bases. The CDR3 covers 13 residues. Germline-derived CDR1 and CDR2 are PRHDT and FYEKMQ (reference sequence). The V segment lost 5 bases and the J segment 15 bases; nucleotides outside the gene matches: 7. The CDR3 loop reads CASSRGLAGAAYF. The DNA for the CDR3 is TGTGCCAGCAGCCGGGGACTAGCGGGGGCCGCATATTTT.